This T cell receptor beta chain was profiled in a study of T cell repertoires in ileal Crohn's disease (dated by TCRdb to about 2019). Looking at the study overall: The median duration of disease was roughly 7.6 years, and at the time of surgery about a third of patients were active smokers. Every patient underwent surgery because of a complication, which was stricturing disease in around 60% and penetrating disease in 39%. Postoperative therapy was given to about half of the patients, with thiopurines administered to 11 patients and anti-TNF agents administered to 18 patients. Neoterminal ileum biopsies obtained at postoperative colonoscopy were designated as M6 samples. The TCR repertoire was analysed in 50 to 70 patients with Crohn's disease drawn from a prospective multicentre cohort. Running in parallel with the study was a multicentre cohort set up to find predictors of early endoscopic recurrence following ileocolonic resection. A Rutgeerts score higher than i0 was the definition used for endoscopic postoperative recurrence. A total of roughly 170 mucosal samples from around 50 patients were sequenced, with samples obtained at several locations on the surgical specimen and at postoperative endoscopy.

For commercial TCRB immunosequencing, approximately 460 nanograms of biopsy DNA were submitted for each sample. Adaptive Biotechnology amplified CDR3 regions from genomic DNA with a two-step multiplex PCR that controlled for amplification bias. Primers covering every V and J gene segment were used in the first PCR, while barcodes and Illumina adapters were added in the second PCR. An Illumina instrument was used to sequence the CDR3 libraries. The study's processing was this. The analysis drew on both the pipelines supplied by the vendor and custom analysis of the raw data in R/Bioconductor running R version 3.3.0. Clonality, which ranges from 0 to 1, was calculated as the inverse of the normalised Shannon entropy across all productive clones. High-frequency clones were defined as the share of the repertoire taken up by the top 100 clones, keeping only clones that passed a 95% confidence test. Repertoire diversity was measured with the Simpson index, and overlap between samples was measured with the Morisita-Horn index. TCRdb obtained this table from immuneACCESS and retained in-frame rearrangements with V and J assigned. These tables miss some clones; where compared with another copy, unresolved V genes account for less than half of the shortfall, and the remainder is unexplained. The V and J calls and clone size are taken from that table; D and trimming were inferred from the DNA. The sample has under 12,000 clones on record, over 60% of them singletons. Of the sample, around 7.2% is held by the ten largest clones.

This specimen's time point label, interpreted: neoterminal ileum biopsy at postoperative endoscopy, about 6 months after surgery. Adults with ileal or ileocolonic Crohn's disease and an indication for ileocolonic resection were eligible for inclusion. Whole ileal mucosal biopsies were stored frozen at -80°C before DNA extraction. Genomic DNA was extracted from frozen whole biopsies with a TRizol-based method and quantified on a NanoDrop 2000 spectrophotometer. The CDR3 runs 17 amino acids, cysteine and phenylalanine included. Only CDR3 DNA remains: 51 bases, in frame from the first base. CDR1 and CDR2 are drawn from the germline V gene (reference sequence): GTSNPN, SVGIG. Compared with germline, V lacks 3 bases and J lacks 4 bases; bases without a gene match: 15. In the case of this clone: No antigen is known for it. No per-base quality is available; no much larger clone lies one base away.

The research as a whole found: Within the first year after surgery, the timing of postoperative endoscopy varied, and the median delay was around seven months. A significantly higher proportion of clonal expansions was observed in active smokers at surgery than in non-smokers (about 25% vs 18%, p=0.02). More high-frequency clones were carried by sorted CD8 T cells than by CD4 T cells, suggesting that mucosal expansions were mainly CD8. Only a subgroup of patients, of unstated size, had mucosal CD4 and CD8 T cells sorted and sequenced. Higher high-frequency clone percentages at surgery were associated with endoscopic recurrence; all patients with clonality above 26.8% (18/57) had recurrence.

The rearrangement combines TRBV30 with TRBJ1-2; 9 junctional bases match TRBD1. The clonotype originates from an adult with Crohn's disease. The specimen sequenced was ileal tissue. The CDR3 sequence is CAWRAPGQGGSFYGYTF. The nucleotide sequence reads TGTGCCTGGAGGGCTCCGGGACAGGGAGGATCCTTCTATGGCTACACCTTC.